The present TCR beta chain was sequenced within a study of blood T cell repertoires in COVID-19 (dated by TCRdb to the early 2020s). As for the study more broadly: Samples from collaborators originated in the United States, Italy and Spain and spanned both the acute and convalescent phases of COVID-19. The prospective study material was composed of cDNA or gDNA derived from T cells, B-cell-depleted T cells, or PBMCs. Subjects who had been exposed to COVID-19, were actively infected with it, or had recovered from it provided the deeply sampled blood TCRbeta repertoires that made up the dataset. The repertoires were released in a freely available public database meant as a resource for research on the immune response to SARS-CoV-2. The samples were drawn from two sources: the first 160 participants of the ongoing ImmuneRACE study, and 1,254 subjects contributed by 6 global collaborators. A de-identified subject ID, COVID-19 status, age in years and sex were almost always included in the sample metadata. HLA class I and class II types, where available, came from metadata supplied by the sample provider rather than from assay-based typing. Results the study describes overall, beyond this receptor: How much clinical and demographic metadata was included differed by source and by participant, and the metadata was provided uncurated.

This clone was seen a handful of times. The antigen it binds to is not known. Base qualities are not provided; no much larger clone lies one nucleotide away. One collaborating source in Seattle enrolled patients while the patients were actively infected and followed the patients over time throughout the course of disease. The collaborating institutions used their own protocols to collect whole blood in K2EDTA tubes. Collaborator samples were shipped for TCRbeta analysis as frozen whole blood, isolated PBMCs, or DNA extracted from either sample type. TCRbeta CDR3 regions were amplified from genomic DNA using the immunoSEQ Assay, a bias-controlled multiplex PCR. The original methods were these. Within the assay, amplification of reference gene primers was used to estimate how many nucleated cells each sample contained. To quantify the absolute abundance of each unique TCRbeta CDR3 rearrangement, sequence reads were collapsed and filtered. For each sample, productive Simpson clonality was calculated as the square root of Simpson's diversity index over productive rearrangements. Drawn from immuneACCESS, this table holds only the in-frame rearrangements with V and J called that TCRdb kept. Clones are partly lost; checked studies trace under half to an unresolved V gene and leave the rest unexplained. That table furnishes V, J and clone size, whereas the DNA furnished D and trimming. This sample comprises more than 150,000 clones, roughly 76% of them detected only once. Around 12% of the sample is in the top ten clones.

The germline V gene sets CDR1 to SGHDN and CDR2 to FVKESK. The CDR3 measures 19 amino acids from cysteine to phenylalanine. Left in the record is the CDR3 DNA by itself, 57 bases read in frame from the first base. The germline V end is reduced by 1 base and the J end by 8 bases; junction bases left unmatched: 18. The clonotype originates from an elderly woman with COVID-19, enrolled during active disease. The specimen sequenced was peripheral blood. The receptor chain draws on TRBV14 and TRBJ2-1, and 9 junction bases match TRBD1. The CDR3 region: CASSQAGTGIGGVGYEQFF. The DNA reads as follows: TGTGCCAGCAGCCAAGCCGGGACAGGGATAGGGGGGGTCGGGTATGAGCAGTTCTTC.